This TCR beta chain was captured by sequencing in a study of OX40 agonist ivuxolimab in advanced cancers. Study observations and caveats: CD8+ T cells were the subset that, on average, had more expanded clones than CD4+.

The assay was immunoSEQ multiplex PCR, and TCRdb's table has in-frame clones only and misses some. The table lists just over 90,000 clones, approximately 94% of them singletons, with around 2.8% in the top ten. The CDR3 contains 15 residues. The trim removed 2 bases at V and 4 bases at J, leaving 2 bases unmatched. CDR1 is ENHRY, CDR2 SYGVKD, per germline. To note about this clone: Its antigen is as yet unknown.

The sample here was CD4+ or CD8+ T cells sorted from blood, taken in a trial of the OX40 agonist ivuxolimab. The TCR sequence derives from an adult with an advanced solid tumor such as melanoma, head and neck, liver or kidney cancer. This chain connects TRBV10-3 to TRBJ1-4; 9 nucleotides agree with TRBD1. The CDR3 sequence is CAISEPGQGNEKLFF. The CDR3 DNA sequence: TGTGCCATCAGTGAGCCGGGACAGGGTAATGAAAAACTGTTTTTT.